A selection of T cell receptor beta chains follows, all from one sample in a study of cytomegalovirus exposure and HLA in healthy donors. Profiled with immunoSEQ multiplex PCR; TCRdb holds only in-frame clones, not every one. The sample lists 100,000 to 150,000 clones, about 81% occurring once. Sequenced input: PBMCs. All receptors come from a woman aged 40 to 49 in good health and CMV-seropositive. CDR3s include the opening cysteine and the closing phenylalanine or tryptophan. D genes are given only for firm matches. Clone sizes are given selectively: once, few, many, or a class where the clone is expanded.

j_gene | d_gene | abundance | v_gene | CDR3aa | CDR3nt
TRBJ1-4 | NA | once | TRBV28 | CASSLAGPNEKLFF | TGTGCCAGCAGTTTGGCAGGGCCTAATGAAAAACTGTTTTTT
TRBJ2-7 | NA | NA | TRBV7-3 | CASSRRAGTYEQYF | TGTGCCAGCAGCCGAAGGGCCGGGACCTACGAGCAGTACTTC
TRBJ2-1 | TRBD2 | NA | TRBV27 | CASSSSGRGDEQFF | TGTGCCAGCAGTTCCAGCGGGAGGGGGGATGAGCAGTTCTTC
TRBJ2-3 | NA | NA | TRBV6-1 | CASSAATVSTDTQYF | TGTGCCAGCAGTGCTGCTACCGTTAGCACAGATACGCAGTATTTT
TRBJ2-7 | TRBD1 | NA | TRBV5-4 | CASSLTGDSYEQYF | TGTGCCAGCAGCTTGACAGGGGACTCCTACGAGCAGTACTTC
TRBJ2-2 | TRBD2 | NA | TRBV27 | CASSVLAGVAGELFF | TGTGCCAGCAGTGTACTAGCGGGAGTCGCCGGGGAGCTGTTTTTT
TRBJ1-2 | TRBD1 | NA | TRBV11-2 | CASSLPGTVNYGYTF | TGTGCCAGCAGCTTACCTGGGACAGTCAACTATGGCTACACCTTC
TRBJ2-3 | NA | NA | TRBV9 | CASSATSTQYF | TGTGCCAGCAGCGCCACCAGTACGCAGTATTTT
TRBJ2-3 | NA | NA | TRBV7-2 | CASSLARGTDTQYF | TGTGCCAGCAGCTTAGCCAGGGGTACAGATACGCAGTATTTT
TRBJ2-1 | TRBD1 | NA | TRBV6-5 | CASSHPGQASLKQFF | TGTGCCAGCAGCCATCCGGGACAGGCCTCCCTAAAGCAGTTCTTC
TRBJ1-1 | TRBD1 | NA | TRBV6-5 | CASSSDRGLGTEAFF | TGTGCCAGCAGTAGCGACAGGGGTTTAGGGACTGAAGCTTTCTTT
TRBJ1-2 | NA | NA | TRBV7-2 | CASSLMGREGYTF | TGTGCCAGCAGCTTAATGGGGCGCGAGGGCTACACCTTC
TRBJ2-1 | NA | NA | TRBV7-9 | CASSLALKYNEQFF | TGTGCCAGCAGCTTAGCACTTAAGTACAATGAGCAGTTCTTC
TRBJ2-1 | NA | few | TRBV21-1 | CASMEAGGRNEQFF | TGTGCCAGCATGGAAGCGGGGGGGCGTAATGAGCAGTTCTTC